The 18 T cell receptor beta chains reported below all come from one sample, sequenced in a study of shared clonotypes between healthy human individuals. Assay used: immunoSEQ multiplex PCR; TCRdb lists only in-frame clones, some missing. This table has about 1.5 million clones, approximately 98% appearing once. The sequencing input was naive CD4+ T cells sorted from blood. Sample subset: CD45RA+ positively selected. The receptors were sampled from a man under 40 in good health.

The rearrangement links TRBV4-2 to TRBJ2-1; 8 bases match TRBD1. The V segment lost 3 bases and the J segment 1 base; nucleotides outside the gene matches: 8. CDR1 is LGHNA and CDR2 is YNFKEQ in the germline V gene. This CDR3 has 17 amino acids. CDR3 loop: CASSHLAGQGSYNEQFF. The CDR3 DNA is TGTGCCAGCAGCCACTTAGCTGGACAGGGATCCTACAATGAGCAGTTCTTC.

The chain recombines TRBV5-1 with TRBJ1-2; unclear D gene. The CDR3 covers 12 residues. Trimming left V 5 bases short and J 3 bases short, with 8 bases between. Per germline, CDR1 SGHRS and CDR2 YFSETQ. CDR3 amino acids: CASRETHYGYTF. The CDR3 coding sequence is TGCGCCAGCAGGGAGACACACTATGGCTACACCTTC. Complete variable domain (other parts from reference TRBV5-1 and TRBJ1-2): KAGVTQTPRYLIKTRGQQVTLSCSPISGHRSVSWYQQTPGQGLQFLFEYFSETQRNKGNFPGRFSGRQFSNSRSEMNVSTLELGDSALYLCASRETHYGYTFGSGTRLTVV.

The chain links TRBV6-1 to TRBJ2-7; D is perhaps TRBD1 or TRBD2 (5 bases each). V dropped 7 bases and J dropped 3 bases, with 16 bases sitting between them. Germline V CDR1 and CDR2: MNHNS, SASEGT. The CDR3 length is 14 residues. CDR3 sequence reads: CASNEGWSFYEQYF. The DNA of the CDR3 is TGTGCCAGCAATGAGGGGTGGTCCTTCTACGAGCAGTACTTC.

The rearrangement joins TRBV7-6 to TRBJ2-2; a possible D gene is TRBD1 (6 bases). The CDR3 is made up of 16 amino acids. V was clipped by 1 base and J by 8 bases, with 17 bases between them. Germline lookup yields CDR1 SGHVS and CDR2 FNYEAQ. The CDR3 DNA reads TGTGCCAGCAGCTTAGAACAGGGAAAAATATCGGGGGAGCTGTTTTTT. It yields the protein CASSLEQGKISGELFF.

The genes are TRBV7-9 and TRBJ2-5; D is ambiguous. The germline V gene encodes CDR1 SEHNR and CDR2 FQNEAQ (reference sequence). The V end lost 4 bases, the J end lost 4 bases, and 16 bases lay between the germline ends. The CDR3 sequence is 15 residues long. For the CDR3, the DNA is TGTGCCAGCAGCTCTAAGGGCCCGTCCCTAGAGACCCAGTACTTC. Encoded protein: CASSSKGPSLETQYF.

The genes are TRBV7-2 and TRBJ2-5; D ambiguous. Germline values: CDR1 SGHTA, CDR2 FQGNSA. The CDR3 is made up of 13 amino acids. Trimming pared 3 bases from V and 1 base from J, leaving 6 bases between. CDR3 DNA: TGTGCCAGCAGCTTGTACGGCCAAGAGACCCAGTACTTC. As protein: CASSLYGQETQYF. Combining the CDR3 with reference TRBV7-2 and TRBJ2-5 gives the whole variable domain GAGVSQSPSNKVTEKGKDVELRCDPISGHTALYWYRQSLGQGLEFLIYFQGNSAPDKSGLPSDRFSAERTGGSVSTLTIQRTQQEDSAVYLCASSLYGQETQYFGPGTRLLVL.

DNA for the CDR3: TGTGCCAGCAGCACCCCCCGCCGGCGACTAGCGGGAGTAGGCTCCTACAATGAGCAGTTCTTC. It specifies CASSTPRRRLAGVGSYNEQFF. This chain joins TRBV7-6 and TRBJ2-1, with 12 bases fitting TRBD2. Trimming at V came to 5 bases and at J to 0 bases, leaving 17 bases not matched to a gene. Germline CDR1 and CDR2: SGHVS and FNYEAQ. This CDR3 has 21 residues.

This clone showed up just once. The chain joins TRBV27 to TRBJ2-1; 7 nucleotides agree with TRBD1. Germline CDR1 MNHEY, CDR2 SMNVEV (reference sequence). V gave up 6 bases and J gave up 4 bases; unmatched junction bases: 9. The CDR3 runs to 15 residues. CDR3 sequence: CASSPTGRWYNEQFF. CDR3 coding DNA: TGTGCCAGCAGCCCGACAGGGAGATGGTACAATGAGCAGTTCTTC.

The chain has TRBV10-3 and TRBJ2-5; D is possibly TRBD2 (6 bases). There are 15 residues in the CDR3. Germline V gene data show CDR1 as ENHRY and CDR2 as SYGVKD. Trimming removed 1 base at V and 2 bases at J, with 11 bases between. CDR3 residues: CAISELAAEQETQYF. CDR3 bases: TGTGCCATCAGTGAGTTAGCGGCAGAACAAGAGACCCAGTACTTC.

This clone was recorded once. The sample contains more than one DNA sequence encoding this CDR3. The chain couples TRBV2 to TRBJ1-1; D remains ambiguous. Germline assignment: CDR1 SNHLY and CDR2 FYNNEI. Trimming took off 1 base at V and 5 bases at J, with 5 bases between the two ends. The CDR3 sequence is 12 residues long. This CDR3 is CASSEGWTEAFF. CDR3 nucleotides: TGTGCCAGCAGTGAAGGCTGGACTGAAGCTTTCTTT. Combining the CDR3 with reference TRBV2 and TRBJ1-1 gives the whole variable domain EPEVTQTPSHQVTQMGQEVILRCVPISNHLYFYWYRQILGQKVEFLVSFYNNEISEKSEIFDDQFSVERPDGSNFTLKIRSTKLEDSAMYFCASSEGWTEAFFGQGTRLTVV.

The chain joins TRBV7-2 to TRBJ2-3; D uncertain. Trimming removed 4 bases from V and 10 bases from J, with 18 bases in between. In germline, CDR1 is SGHTA, CDR2 FQGNSA. This CDR3 comprises 14 residues. CDR3 nucleotide sequence: TGTGCCAGCAGCTGGGGTCTCGTGGGCTTCCCGCAGTATTTT. Protein sequence: CASSWGLVGFPQYF.

The rearrangement uses TRBV19 and TRBJ1-1; a weak D match, TRBD1 (5 bases). The CDR3 has 12 residues. Trimming cost V 4 bases and J 10 bases, with 13 bases left between them. Germline V gives CDR1 LNHDA, CDR2 SQIVND (reference sequence). The CDR3 loop reads CASSTRGVIAFF. The CDR3 DNA reads TGTGCCAGTAGTACTAGAGGGGTAATAGCTTTCTTT.

V usage is TRBV28 and J usage is TRBJ2-6; D is possibly TRBD2 (6 bases). Germline CDR1 is MDHEN and CDR2 is SYDVKM. The CDR3 covers 13 residues. V lost 6 bases, J lost 9 bases, and 12 bases lay in between. CDR3 DNA: TGTGCCAGCAGCAGGGAGGTCGGCAACGTCCTGACTTTC. Translated: CASSREVGNVLTF.

This clone was seen only once. The chain couples TRBV30 to TRBJ2-1; D is unclear. The V and J ends lost 2 bases and 2 bases respectively, with 4 bases between them. The CDR3 runs 12 residues. Per the germline V gene, CDR1 is GTSNPN and CDR2 is SVGIG (reference sequence). As DNA, the CDR3 is TGTGCCTGGAGTCTACCCTACAATGAGCAGTTCTTC. It specifies CAWSLPYNEQFF.

As DNA, the CDR3 is TGTGCCAGCAGCTTGGGGGGCACTAGCGGCCAAGAGACCCAGTACTTC. Residues: CASSLGGTSGQETQYF. The J gene is TRBJ2-5, the V gene TRBV5-4, with 8 bases identical to TRBD2. This CDR3 spans 16 amino acids. Germline V gene data show CDR1 as SGHNT and CDR2 as YYREEE (reference sequence). V was clipped by 0 bases and J by 1 base; unmatched bases: 5.

The chain uses TRBV7-2 and TRBJ2-7, with TRBD1 as a possible D gene (5 bases). The CDR3 totals 14 residues. The V gene's germline CDR1 is SGHTA and CDR2 FQGNSA. V lost 5 bases and J 2 bases, leaving 13 bases between the germline ends. CDR3 DNA sequence: TGTGCCAGCAGCAATCTCGACAGACCCTACGAGCAGTACTTC. Amino acids: CASSNLDRPYEQYF.

This clone was recorded once. The genes are TRBV7-6 and TRBJ2-3; TRBD2 aligns across 12 bases. This CDR3 spans 17 amino acids. Germline CDR1 and CDR2: SGHVS and FNYEAQ. V was clipped by 1 base and J by 3 bases; unmatched bases: 5. CDR3 DNA: TGTGCCAGCAGCTTAGAACTAGCGGGAGGATTGACAGATACGCAGTATTTT. It yields the protein CASSLELAGGLTDTQYF.

The chain uses TRBV9 and TRBJ1-3, with a tentative D call TRBD1 (5 bases). The CDR3 sequence is 14 residues long. From germline, CDR1 is SGDLS and CDR2 YYNGEE. Trimming removed 3 bases at V and 3 bases at J, with 10 bases between. This CDR3 reads CASSARVGGNTIYF. The CDR3 DNA follows: TGTGCCAGCAGCGCCAGGGTAGGTGGAAACACCATATATTTT.